This passage covers 17 T cell receptor beta chains from one sample sequenced in a study of post-analysis software for immune sequencing data. The antigens of these receptors remain unknown. General observations from the study: Patients had higher frequencies than controls of five TRBV segments, including TRBV5-6, TRBV5-1 and TRBV20-1.

Unique molecular identifiers were present in the TCR beta cDNA libraries. TCRdb passed the PCR reads through MiXCR, listing each CDR3 protein once. The sample holds 750,000 to 900,000 distinct CDR3 sequences, more than 45% seen once. Sequencing used blood. These receptors all come from a girl under 18 with multiple sclerosis.

This clonotype has only a few counts. The chain is built from TRBV13 and TRBJ2-5, with 8 bases matching TRBD1. CDR1 is PRHDT, CDR2 FYEKMQ, per germline (reference sequence). Unmatched junction bases numbered 5, after V lost 3 bases and J lost 5 bases. The length of the CDR3 is 14 residues. CDR3 protein: CASSLDRVRETQYF. The CDR3 bases are TGTGCCAGCAGCTTGGACAGGGTAAGGGAGACCCAGTACTTC. The variable domain in full, completed from reference TRBV13 and TRBJ2-5, reads AAGVIQSPRHLIKEKRETATLKCYPIPRHDTVYWYQQGPGQDPQFLISFYEKMQSDKGSIPDRFSAQQFSDYHSELNMSSLELGDSALYFCASSLDRVRETQYFGPGTRLLVL.

This clonotype was seen more than once but under ten times. Here the CDR3 reads CASSSGQGVGYEQYF. Here the CDR3 DNA reads TGTGCCAGCAGTTCCGGACAGGGCGTAGGCTACGAGCAGTACTTC. This chain connects TRBV27 to TRBJ2-7; TRBD1 agrees at 8 bases. CDR3 length equals 15 residues. The trim removed 4 bases at V and 3 bases at J, leaving 8 bases unmatched. Germline loops: CDR1 MNHEY, CDR2 SMNVEV (reference sequence).

This chain uses TRBV29-1 with TRBJ1-4; 9 bases are a match to TRBD1. This CDR3 contains 12 residues. The trim removed 4 bases at V and 8 bases at J, leaving 2 bases unmatched. Germline values: CDR1 SQVTM, CDR2 ANQGSEA. The CDR3, as DNA: TGCAGCGTTGGTACAGGGGGCGAAAAACTGTTTTTT. Amino acid sequence: CSVGTGGEKLFF.

The rearrangement joins TRBV7-9 to TRBJ2-1; 8 bases are a match to TRBD1. Losses at the gene ends were 5 bases for V and 6 bases for J; bases not matched to a gene: 9. The CDR3 loop spans 15 amino acids. Germline values: CDR1 SEHNR, CDR2 FQNEAQ (reference sequence). The CDR3 is CASSPRDRTPNEQFF. The CDR3 nucleotides are TGTGCCAGCAGCCCACGGGACAGGACGCCCAATGAGCAGTTCTTC.

The sample holds one count of this clonotype. The chain joins TRBV6-8 to TRBJ1-5; 10 bases map to TRBD1. V lost 2 bases and J lost 6; bases outside the gene matches: 4. This CDR3 is 15 amino acids long. The germline CDR1 and CDR2 sequences are MNHGY and SAAAGT. The CDR3 here is CASSYMDRGSQPQHF. The CDR3 nucleotides read TGTGCCAGCAGTTACATGGACAGGGGGAGTCAGCCCCAGCATTTT.

This chain connects TRBV6-5 to TRBJ1-3; no clear D. This CDR3 has 13 amino acids. Deletions cut 0 bases from V and 4 bases from J, with 4 bases between. The germline gives CDR1 MNHEY, CDR2 SVGAGI. The CDR3 loop reads CASSYSVGNTIYF. CDR3 nucleotide sequence: TGTGCCAGCAGTTACTCGGTGGGAAACACCATATATTTT.

V usage is TRBV10-3 and J usage is TRBJ2-1; 9 nucleotides align to TRBD2. The germline gives CDR1 ENHRY, CDR2 SYGVKD. The CDR3 has 17 residues. The V segment lost 4 bases and the J segment 8 bases; nucleotides outside the gene matches: 15. The DNA of the CDR3 is TGTGCCATCAGTGCTGGGGTCATAGCGGGAGTAACGGATGAGCAGTTCTTC. Residues: CAISAGVIAGVTDEQFF.

The genes are TRBV3-1 and TRBJ2-7; 8 nucleotides agree with TRBD2. With V trimmed by 1 base and J by 4 bases, 9 bases remained unmatched. The CDR3 spans 16 residues. In germline, CDR1 is LGHDT, CDR2 YNNKEL (reference sequence). For the CDR3, the DNA is TGTGCCAGCAGCCAAGTTGGGGGGGCGGGAGGATACGAGCAGTACTTC. Translating gives CASSQVGGAGGYEQYF.

The chain carries TRBV7-9 and TRBJ2-7, with 7 bases fitting TRBD1. Per germline, CDR1 SEHNR and CDR2 FQNEAQ (reference sequence). Trimming removed 5 bases from V and 5 bases from J; junction bases left unmatched: 9. The CDR3 has 14 amino acids. The CDR3 region is CASSTGQRVDEQYF. The CDR3 DNA is TGTGCCAGCAGCACGGGACAGAGGGTCGACGAGCAGTACTTC. Filled out from reference TRBV7-9 and TRBJ2-7, the complete variable domain reads DTGVSQNPRHKITKRGQNVTFRCDPISEHNRLYWYRQTLGQGPEFLTYFQNEAQLEKSRLLSDRFSAERPKGSFSTLEIQRTEQGDSAMYLCASSTGQRVDEQYFGPGTRLTVT.

This clonotype was picked up a small number of times. The chain links TRBV11-3 to TRBJ2-1, with D unclear. CDR3 size: 15 residues. Germline loops: CDR1 SGHNT, CDR2 YENEEA. Trimming left V 5 bases short and J 4 bases short, with 15 bases between. CDR3 protein: CASSQEPAVYNEQFF. DNA of the CDR3: TGTGCCAGCAGCCAAGAACCGGCGGTGTACAATGAGCAGTTCTTC.

As to this clonotype: An end of the junction differs from the germline gene, which may be a read error. V usage is TRBV7-9 and J usage is TRBJ2-3; no definite D call. The CDR3 totals 13 residues. Germline-derived CDR1 and CDR2 are SEHNR and FQNEAQ (reference sequence). CDR3 amino acids: CAGSPTSTDTQYF. The CDR3 region has the DNA TGTGCCGGCAGCCCGACCAGCACAGATACGCAGTATTTT.

As to this clonotype: The junction and the germline gene differ at one end; a read error may be behind it. The V call is TRBV29-1, the J call TRBJ2-1; D not certain. This CDR3 comprises 14 residues. Per the germline V gene, CDR1 is SQVTM and CDR2 is ANQGSEA. The CDR3 is CSVGSSDPYNEQVF. CDR3 nucleotide sequence: TGCAGCGTTGGCTCCAGTGATCCCTACAATGAGCAGGTCTTC.

This clonotype was picked up a small number of times. V is TRBV29-1 and J is TRBJ2-7; 8 bases are shared with TRBD1. CDR1 is SQVTM and CDR2 is ANQGSEA in the germline V gene. This CDR3 spans 12 amino acids. In nucleotides, the CDR3 is TGCAGTCGGACAGGGAACGCCTACGAGCAGTACTTC. Protein product: CSRTGNAYEQYF.

Only a few counts were recorded for this clonotype. The gene calls are TRBV9 and TRBJ2-5; no reliable D call. The CDR3 totals 15 residues. The ends were cut back, 0 bases at V and 1 base at J, with 10 bases in the middle. Germline V gives CDR1 SGDLS, CDR2 YYNGEE. The CDR3 loop reads CASSVDRTAQETQYF. The CDR3 nucleotides read TGTGCCAGCAGCGTAGATCGCACAGCCCAAGAGACCCAGTACTTC. Combining the CDR3 with reference TRBV9 and TRBJ2-5 gives the whole variable domain DSGVTQTPKHLITATGQRVTLRCSPRSGDLSVYWYQQSLDQGLQFLIQYYNGEERAKGNILERFSAQQFPDLHSELNLSSLELGDSALYFCASSVDRTAQETQYFGPGTRLLVL.

This clonotype was recorded a few times. This chain links TRBV12-3 or TRBV12-4 with TRBJ2-1; tentatively, D is TRBD1 or TRBD2 (6 bases each). Trimming pared 2 bases from V and 5 bases from J, leaving 10 bases between. CDR3 length: 14 amino acids. In DNA, the CDR3 is TGTGCCAGCAGTTTATGGGGGGCGAACAATGAGCAGTTCTTC. This encodes CASSLWGANNEQFF.

This chain connects TRBV20-1 to TRBJ2-3; 10 bases align to TRBD2. V lost 1 base, J lost 6 bases, and 7 bases stayed unmatched. The germline CDR1 and CDR2 sequences are DFQATT and SNEGSKA (reference sequence). The CDR3 covers 15 residues. As DNA, the CDR3 is TGCAGTGCTAGAGTCCTAGCGGGAGTGGCTGATACGCAGTATTTT. Amino acids: CSARVLAGVADTQYF.

For this clonotype: Relative to the germline gene, one junction end is altered; a read error may explain this. The V call is TRBV7-7, the J call TRBJ2-5; D gene unclear. CDR1 SSHAT and CDR2 FNYEAQ come from the germline V gene (reference sequence). This CDR3 has 15 amino acids. Here the CDR3 reads CASSFDPTTRETQYF. In DNA form, the CDR3 reads TGTGCTAGCAGCTTCGACCCCACTACGAGAGAGACCCAGTACTTC.